The entry below describes one T cell receptor beta chain. Germline V gene sequence: CDR1 MDHEN, CDR2 SYDVKM. CDR3 length equals 20 residues. The V gene end was trimmed by 1 base and the J gene end by 2 bases; junction bases not matched to a gene: 20. The record originates from a study of shared clonotypes between healthy human individuals. Study information: The donor pool was made up of a couple of women and three men aged 18 to 49.

Naive CD8 cells lacked CD45RO, underwent positive selection for CCR7 and left out terminally differentiated effector memory CD45RA+ cells. About 200 ng DNA, about 30,000 T cell genomes, went into each sorted-subset replicate PCR. The data were produced by immunoSEQ multiplex PCR, yet TCRdb's version contains in-frame clones alone and is incomplete. The data hold some 800,000 clones, with more than 85% observed a single time. Sequencing was carried out using naive CD8+ T cells sorted from blood. The chain combines TRBV28 with TRBJ2-7; 7 nucleotides match TRBD2. The TCR was taken from a man aged 25 to 40 in good health. The CDR3 region is CASSLSPPGARLAAPYEQYF. The DNA of the CDR3 is TGTGCCAGCAGTTTATCCCCGCCCGGTGCACGACTAGCCGCCCCCTACGAGCAGTACTTC.